These 32 T cell receptor beta chains share one sample of origin, sequenced in a study of molecular identifiers for immune sequencing clone quantification. TCRdb redid the calling of the PCR reads with MiXCR, one entry per CDR3 protein. The sample carries 7,500 to 10,000 distinct CDR3 sequences, approximately 19% recorded once. Sequencing was done on a sample of naive CD8+ T cells from blood, with Jurkat cell RNA spiked in. Subset denoted: FACS-sorted CD8+CD4-CCR7+CD45RA+ naive T cells. Receptor source: a human donor in good health. Some libraries in this study had Jurkat cell RNA spiked in.

Within the sample, this clonotype is medium-sized (0.01 to 0.1%). The chain is built from TRBV20-1 and TRBJ2-3; D is unresolved. Germline CDR1 is DFQATT and CDR2 is SNEGSKA (reference sequence). This CDR3 spans 12 amino acids. The V end lost 1 base, the J end lost 1 base, and 3 bases lay between the germline ends. CDR3 residues: CSARAGTDTQYF. In DNA form, the CDR3 reads TGCAGTGCTAGAGCGGGCACAGATACGCAGTATTTT.

The sample holds many counts of this clonotype. The CDR3 loop reads CASSLGGRDTQYF. The DNA of the CDR3 is TGTGCCAGCAGCTTAGGAGGGAGAGATACGCAGTATTTT. The chain links TRBV11-3 to TRBJ2-3, with D possibly being TRBD2 (5 bases). CDR3 size: 13 residues. CDR1 and CDR2 (germline): SGHNT, YENEEA. V was pared by 1 base and J by 5 bases, with 7 bases between.

This clonotype was seen at least ten times. The chain has TRBV9 and TRBJ2-7, with TRBD2 matching over 7 bases. Trimming at V came to 4 bases and at J to 3 bases, leaving 10 bases not matched to a gene. CDR1 SGDLS and CDR2 YYNGEE come from the germline V gene. CDR3 length: 15 amino acids. CDR3: CASSPDATSSYEQYF. The CDR3, as DNA: TGTGCCAGCAGCCCAGACGCGACTAGCAGCTACGAGCAGTACTTC.

This clonotype was picked up many times. The genes are TRBV20-1 and TRBJ2-1, with D possibly matching TRBD2 (7 bases). In germline, CDR1 is DFQATT, CDR2 SNEGSKA (reference sequence). The CDR3 runs 20 residues. Trimming pared 0 bases from V and 3 bases from J, leaving 27 bases between. CDR3 sequence reads: CSARDIYGGTTNAYYNEQFF. CDR3 DNA sequence: TGCAGTGCTAGAGATATTTACGGGGGGACAACCAACGCCTACTACAATGAGCAGTTCTTC.

This clonotype was detected ten times or more. This chain connects TRBV5-1 to TRBJ2-3; D is perhaps TRBD2 (5 bases). This CDR3 comprises 11 residues. Germline V gives CDR1 SGHRS, CDR2 YFSETQ. Trimming removed 4 bases at V and 6 bases at J, with 6 bases between. The CDR3: CASSPGDTQYF. The CDR3 DNA follows: TGCGCCAGCAGCCCGGGGGATACGCAGTATTTT.

Relative to its sample, this clonotype is medium-sized. The gene calls are TRBV9 and TRBJ2-7; D unresolved. Germline V gene sequence: CDR1 SGDLS, CDR2 YYNGEE. V shed 4 bases and J shed 3 bases, with 14 bases lying between them. The CDR3 is 14 residues long. CDR3 nucleotide sequence: TGTGCCAGCAGCCCCCGCGACCGCTTCTACGAGCAGTACTTC. Amino acids: CASSPRDRFYEQYF.

This clonotype is medium-sized by share. As DNA, the CDR3 is TGTGCCAGCAAGTTACAAGTGAACACTGAAGCTTTCTTT. Its protein is CASKLQVNTEAFF. The chain links TRBV27 to TRBJ1-1, with unresolved D. This CDR3 comprises 13 residues. V lost 7 bases, J lost 0 bases, and 9 bases lay in between. Germline assignment: CDR1 MNHEY and CDR2 SMNVEV (reference sequence).

This clonotype is labeled as medium-sized. V gene TRBV4-1 combines with J gene TRBJ2-6; no clear D gene. Between the trimmed V and J ends, which lost 1 base and 0 bases, there was a span of 1 base. Germline CDR1 and CDR2: MGHRA and YSYEKL. The CDR3 is made up of 14 amino acids. The CDR3 nucleotides are TGCGCCAGCAGCCAAGTCTCTGGGGCCAACGTCCTGACTTTC. This codes for CASSQVSGANVLTF.

This clonotype is deemed medium-sized (0.01 to 0.1%). This rearrangement joins TRBV27 to TRBJ2-5; tentatively, D is TRBD2 (6 bases). This CDR3 has 15 amino acids. The V and J ends lost 6 bases and 1 base respectively, with 15 bases between them. Germline V gene data show CDR1 as MNHEY and CDR2 as SMNVEV (reference sequence). CDR3 nucleotides: TGTGCCAGCAGGAGATATAACGGGGGCCAAGAGACCCAGTACTTC. Translating gives CASRRYNGGQETQYF.

In the case of this clonotype: Possible read error: a much larger clone is one base away. Lacking the conserved final phenylalanine or tryptophan, this CDR3 likely reflects a read error. This chain joins TRBV6-2 or TRBV6-3 and TRBJ1-2; maybe TRBD1 (6 bases). Germline V gene lookup returns CDR1 MNHEY and CDR2 SVGEGT. The CDR3 loop spans 13 amino acids. V lost 0 bases and J lost 6, with 8 bases in between. CDR3 nucleotides: TGTGCCAGCAGTTACTCGACAGGAGATGGCTACACCCTC. Translated: CASSYSTGDGYTL.

This sequence joins TRBV4-3 and TRBJ1-2; 8 bases line up with TRBD1. The CDR3 contains 16 residues. The J segment lost 4 bases and the V segment lost 0 bases, leaving 7 bases of the junction unmatched. Germline V gene sequence: CDR1 LGHNA, CDR2 YSLEER. The CDR3 loop reads CASSQELTGESYGYTF. Written as DNA, the CDR3 is TGCGCCAGCAGCCAAGAGTTGACAGGGGAAAGCTATGGCTACACCTTC.

In this sample, this clonotype turned up once. A much larger clonotype is one base distant, so this may be a read error. The V gene is TRBV27, the J gene TRBJ2-3, with 9 bases fitting TRBD1. The CDR3 covers 15 residues. Germline V gene data show CDR1 as MNHEY and CDR2 as SMNVEV (reference sequence). The CDR3 spells CTSSFEGQGADTQYF. Here the CDR3 DNA reads TGTACCAGCAGTTTTGAGGGACAGGGAGCAGATACGCAGTATTTT.

This clonotype rates as medium-sized (0.01 to 0.1%). The V call is TRBV20-1, the J call TRBJ2-7; D is unresolved. V lost 3 bases and J lost 0, with 9 bases in between. CDR3 length: 13 residues. The germline gives CDR1 DFQATT, CDR2 SNEGSKA (reference sequence). As DNA, the CDR3 is TGCAGTGCTAGGGTTGACATCTCCTACGAGCAGTACTTC. Residues: CSARVDISYEQYF.

This clonotype qualifies as medium-sized (0.01 to 0.1%). The chain combines TRBV27 with TRBJ2-7; possible D gene TRBD2, 5 bases. The V gene lost 2 bases and the J gene lost 6 bases, with 17 bases spanning the gap. CDR3 length: 15 residues. The germline CDR1 and CDR2 sequences are MNHEY and SMNVEV (reference sequence). CDR3 sequence: CASSLVLAATGEQYF. In DNA, the CDR3 is TGTGCCAGCAGTTTAGTCCTAGCTGCCACCGGCGAGCAGTACTTC.

Within the sample, this clonotype is medium-sized. This chain links TRBV4-1 with TRBJ2-1, with D maybe TRBD1 (5 bases). Looked up from germline, CDR1 is MGHRA and CDR2 is YSYEKL. V was trimmed by 0 bases and J by 0 bases, leaving 9 bases between them. The CDR3 loop spans 16 amino acids. In nucleotides, the CDR3 is TGCGCCAGCAGCCAAGACAGGGCAAGCTCCTACAATGAGCAGTTCTTC. It translates to CASSQDRASSYNEQFF.

Many counts were recorded for this clonotype. This chain connects TRBV6-2 or TRBV6-3 to TRBJ2-7; D is possibly TRBD2 (6 bases). The CDR3 totals 18 residues. Germline V CDR1 and CDR2: MNHEY, SVGEGT. Trimming left V 4 bases short and J 4 bases short, with 26 bases between. CDR3 sequence reads: CASSFRADRLGGSYEQYF. In DNA, the CDR3 is TGTGCCAGCAGTTTCCGAGCGGACCGACTCGGGGGTTCGTACGAGCAGTACTTC.

Concerning this clonotype itself: It may be a read error: a sequence one base away is much more abundant. The chain combines TRBV18 with TRBJ2-1, with a possible D match to TRBD2 (6 bases). From germline, CDR1 is KGHSH and CDR2 LQKENI. The CDR3 is made up of 15 amino acids. The ends were cut back, 1 base at V and 0 bases at J, with 7 bases in the middle. CDR3 nucleotide sequence: TGTGCCAGCTCACCACTGGGGGGCTCCTACAATGAGCAGTTCTTC. This translates into CASSPLGGSYNEQFF.

This clonotype is classed as medium-sized. V and J are TRBV29-1 and TRBJ2-2; TRBD1 matches 7 bases. Trimming took 5 bases from V and 1 from J; bases not matched to a gene: 1. The germline V gene encodes CDR1 SQVTM and CDR2 ANQGSEA. The CDR3 runs to 13 residues. The CDR3 loop is CSVRTGNTGELFF. DNA of the CDR3: TGCAGCGTTCGGACAGGGAACACCGGGGAGCTGTTTTTT.

Sample share makes this clonotype medium-sized (0.01 to 0.1%). The gene calls are TRBV11-2 and TRBJ2-5, with 8 bases fitting TRBD2. Germline V gene sequence: CDR1 SGHAT, CDR2 FQNNGV. CDR3 length equals 13 residues. Germline trimming cut 8 bases from V and 3 bases from J; bases unmatched to any gene: 5. The DNA for the CDR3 is TGTGCCAGCGGACTAGCCGCTAAAGAGACCCAGTACTTC. Protein sequence: CASGLAAKETQYF.

By share, this clonotype counts as medium-sized (0.01 to 0.1%). The chain has TRBV14 and TRBJ2-1; D is possibly TRBD1 (6 bases). Germline CDR1 and CDR2: SGHDN and FVKESK. There are 17 residues in the CDR3. Between the trimmed V and J ends, which lost 3 bases and 0 bases, there was a span of 15 bases. CDR3: CASSQDGQISSYNEQFF. The CDR3 nucleotides are TGTGCCAGCAGCCAGGACGGACAGATCAGCTCCTACAATGAGCAGTTCTTC. Drawing the rest from reference TRBV14 and TRBJ2-1, the complete variable domain is EAGVTQFPSHSVIEKGQTVTLRCDPISGHDNLYWYRRVMGKEIKFLLHFVKESKQDESGMPNNRFLAERTGGTYSTLKVQPAELEDSGVYFCASSQDGQISSYNEQFFGPGTRLTVL.

By sample fraction, this clonotype is medium-sized. The V call is TRBV6-2 or TRBV6-3, the J call TRBJ1-2; D is uncertain. The CDR3 length is 14 residues. Per the germline V gene, CDR1 is MNHEY and CDR2 is SVGEGT. Trimming shortened V by 7 bases and J by 0 bases, and 12 bases separated the two germline ends. The CDR3 DNA reads TGTGCCAGCACCCCCCAAGCAGCTAACTATGGCTACACCTTC. Protein sequence: CASTPQAANYGYTF.

By frequency in the sample, this clonotype is medium-sized. The V and J genes are TRBV27 and TRBJ1-1, with a weak D call TRBD1 (6 bases). The CDR3 totals 15 residues. CDR1 is MNHEY and CDR2 is SMNVEV in the germline V gene (reference sequence). V dropped 5 bases and J dropped 5 bases, with 18 bases sitting between them. CDR3 residues: CASSNNAGTHTEAFF. The CDR3 DNA sequence: TGTGCCAGCAGTAACAACGCCGGGACACATACTGAAGCTTTCTTT.

This clonotype was picked up many times. This chain connects TRBV28 to TRBJ2-5, with 10 bases fitting TRBD1. In germline, CDR1 is MDHEN, CDR2 SYDVKM. V lost 6 bases to trimming and J lost 7 bases; unmatched junction nucleotides: 5. The CDR3 runs to 13 residues. CDR3 nucleotide sequence: TGTGCCAGCAGGGGGACAGGGGAAGGGACCCAGTACTTC. Its protein is CASRGTGEGTQYF.

This clonotype is classed as medium-sized (0.01 to 0.1%). The V and J genes are TRBV12-3 or TRBV12-4 and TRBJ1-5; TRBD1 is a possible D gene (6 bases). This CDR3 has 16 amino acids. V dropped 4 bases and J dropped 0 bases, with 13 bases sitting between them. This CDR3 is CASSSTDRYSNQPQHF. In DNA form, the CDR3 reads TGTGCCAGCAGTTCAACCGACAGGTATAGCAATCAGCCCCAGCATTTT.

As to this clonotype: Possible read error: a much larger clone is one base away. The chain uses TRBV3-1 and TRBJ2-3; no firm D call. The CDR3 runs to 15 residues. V was trimmed by 2 bases and J by 5 bases, leaving 14 bases between them. Germline V gives CDR1 LGHDT, CDR2 YNNKEL (reference sequence). This CDR3 is CASSQSPAVRDTQYF. The CDR3 DNA is TGTGCCAGCAGCCAAAGCCCGGCCGTGAGAGATACGCAGTATTTT.

In this sample, this clonotype is medium-sized (0.01 to 0.1%). The chain couples TRBV30 to TRBJ2-7; 10 nucleotides match TRBD2. With V trimmed by 3 bases and J by 4 bases, 3 bases remained unmatched. Looked up from germline, CDR1 is GTSNPN and CDR2 is SVGIG (reference sequence). This CDR3 region has 13 residues. CDR3 sequence: CAWRLAGEYEQYF. DNA for the CDR3: TGTGCCTGGAGGCTAGCGGGGGAATACGAGCAGTACTTC.

This clonotype was counted many times. The DNA is left out, because the CDR3 cannot be placed on it with certainty; the CDR3 is given as TCRdb lists it. V and J are TRBV28 and TRBJ1-2; TRBD1, the table's D call, was not compared with the DNA. Germline V gene data show CDR1 as MDHEN and CDR2 as SYDVKM. The CDR3 is 15 residues long, counting both termini. CDR3 protein: CASSSSGFRSYGYTF.

This clonotype counts as medium-sized (0.01 to 0.1%). The CDR3 loop is CASSPLSGSFEQYF. The CDR3 region has the DNA TGTGCCAGCAGCCCCCTCAGCGGGAGTTTCGAGCAGTACTTC. The chain joins TRBV6-2 or TRBV6-3 to TRBJ2-7, with TRBD2 identical over 8 bases. The V gene end was trimmed by 6 bases and the J gene end by 6 bases; junction bases not matched to a gene: 10. Germline loops: CDR1 MNHEY, CDR2 SVGEGT. The CDR3 spans 14 residues.

By frequency in the sample, this clonotype is medium-sized. The gene calls are TRBV4-1 and TRBJ1-5, with 8 positions matching TRBD1. The germline gives CDR1 MGHRA, CDR2 YSYEKL. The V segment lost 3 bases and the J segment 5 bases; nucleotides outside the gene matches: 6. The CDR3 spans 15 residues. CDR3 DNA: TGCGCCAGCAGCCAGACGACAGGGGATTATCAGCCCCAGCATTTT. Its protein is CASSQTTGDYQPQHF.

Relative to its sample, this clonotype is medium-sized. This rearrangement joins TRBV19 to TRBJ1-5; no clear D gene. Deletions cut 2 bases from V and 0 bases from J, with 8 bases between. Germline CDR1 reads LNHDA; CDR2 reads SQIVND (reference sequence). This CDR3 region has 15 residues. CDR3 bases: TGTGCCAGTAGTATATCAGAGTATAGCAATCAGCCCCAGCATTTT. The encoded protein is CASSISEYSNQPQHF.

This clonotype was seen repeatedly, ten times or more. The chain couples TRBV5-1 to TRBJ1-1; D might be TRBD1 (5 bases). The CDR3 spans 15 residues. Germline values: CDR1 SGHRS, CDR2 YFSETQ. Trimming removed 4 bases from V and 0 bases from J, with 13 bases in between. The CDR3 here is CASSPGTVLNTEAFF. CDR3 DNA: TGCGCCAGCAGCCCCGGGACGGTCCTGAACACTGAAGCTTTCTTT.

This clonotype was counted many times. V usage is TRBV19 and J usage is TRBJ2-5, with 8 bases that match TRBD2. Germline CDR1 LNHDA, CDR2 SQIVND (reference sequence). CDR3 length equals 15 residues. V lost 8 bases, J lost 1 base, and 9 bases stayed unmatched. In DNA, the CDR3 is TGTGCCAGTGGGCGGGCGGGGGGAATCCAAGAGACCCAGTACTTC. Protein: CASGRAGGIQETQYF. The whole variable domain, remainder taken from reference TRBV19 and TRBJ2-5, is DGGITQSPKYLFRKEGQNVTLSCEQNLNHDAMYWYRQDPGQGLRLIYYSQIVNDFQKGDIAEGYSVSREKKESFPLTVTSAQKNPTAFYLCASGRAGGIQETQYFGPGTRLLVL.